This T cell receptor (beta chain) was documented in a study of T cell repertoires in cytomegalovirus infection. As for the study in general: Use of recently identified HLA-C-restricted and well-studied HLA-B-restricted CMV epitopes was part of the study.

A remark on this clonotype: Its matching antigen is unknown.

TCRdb ran MiXCR on the reads and lists one entry per CDR3 protein. This table has hundreds of thousands of distinct CDR3 sequences, 25% to 30% appearing once. General study findings and limits: Within the response measured ex vivo, HLA-C-restricted CMV-specific TCR beta clonotypes were dominant. Frequencies of public TCR beta families were cumulated, and this identified carriers of CMV plus the relevant HLA.

Per the germline V gene, CDR1 is LNHNV and CDR2 is YYDKDF (reference sequence). Trimming pared 2 bases from V and 5 bases from J, leaving 4 bases between. The CDR3 totals 12 residues. This sequence joins TRBV15 and TRBJ2-1; no reliable D call. The material sequenced was cultured PBMCs, taken from culture after CMV antigen stimulation. The origin of this receptor is a human donor in good health (CMV status not recorded). Some clones in this sample may be carry-over from other donors' samples. The CDR3 nucleotides are TGTGCCACCAGCAGATTTAACAATGAGCAGTTCTTC. This sequence encodes CATSRFNNEQFF.